This TCR beta chain was identified in a study of T-cell reconstitution after alpha-beta-depleted transplantation in children. Findings of the study overall: By about two months after transplant, alpha-beta T cells reportedly arose from several hundred graft clones that had expanded. The high TCRbeta diversity at day 60 in some patients came from surviving recipient T cells and thymic progenitors. Counts and diversity of T cells one year after transplant came mostly from newly produced T cells.

As to this clonotype: No antigen is known for it. This may be a read error: a much more frequent sequence differs by one nucleotide.

It was with unique molecular identifiers that the TCRbeta library was prepared. TCRdb fed the PCR reads into MiXCR, producing one record per CDR3 protein. This repertoire shows hundreds of thousands of distinct CDR3 sequences, about 10% found once; its top ten account for around 2%. This clonotype was sampled from a child aged 2 to 10 with inherited bone marrow failure, due to receive a stem cell transplant. The sample in question was PBMCs, obtained before TCRalphabeta/CD19-depleted stem cell transplant.

CDR3 amino acids: CASSPRMDSGGYEQYF. The CDR3, as DNA: TGTGCCAGCAGCCCCCGGATGGACAGTGGGGGATACGAGCAGTACTTC. V and J are TRBV7-6 and TRBJ2-7; D may be TRBD1 (6 bases). The CDR3 sequence is 16 residues long. Germline V gives CDR1 SGHVS, CDR2 FNYEAQ. V dropped 5 bases and J dropped 4 bases, with 21 bases sitting between them.